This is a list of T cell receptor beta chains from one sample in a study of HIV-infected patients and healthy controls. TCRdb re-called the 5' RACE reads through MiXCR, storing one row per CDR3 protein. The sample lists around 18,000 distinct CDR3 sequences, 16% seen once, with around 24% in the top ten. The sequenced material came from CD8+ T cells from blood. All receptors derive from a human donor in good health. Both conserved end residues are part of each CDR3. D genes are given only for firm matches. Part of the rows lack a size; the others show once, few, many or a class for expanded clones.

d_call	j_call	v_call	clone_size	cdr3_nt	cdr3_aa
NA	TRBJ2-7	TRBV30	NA	TGTGCCTGGAGTGTAACAGCTTCACTAGGTTTCTACGAGCAGTACTTC	CAWSVTASLGFYEQYF
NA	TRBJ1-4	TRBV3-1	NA	TGTGCCAGCAGCCCGGCCGGGGAAGAGAATGAAAAACTGTTTTTT	CASSPAGEENEKLFF
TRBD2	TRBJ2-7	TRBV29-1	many	TGCAGCGCCCGGGGAGGGCCCTACGAGCAGTACTTC	CSARGGPYEQYF
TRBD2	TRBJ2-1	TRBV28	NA	TGTGCCAGCAGGAAACTAGCGGGAACTGACAATGAGCAGTTCTTC	CASRKLAGTDNEQFF
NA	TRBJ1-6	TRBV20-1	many	TGCAGTGCTAGAGATCTAGGCGGGAGTTCACCCCTCCACTTT	CSARDLGGSSPLHF
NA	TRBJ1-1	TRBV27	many	TGTGCCAGCAGTTCTCAGGTTGCTTCCACTGAAGCTTTCTTT	CASSSQVASTEAFF
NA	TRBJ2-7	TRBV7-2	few	TGTGCCAGCAGCGAGACGGGGGGCCCCCAGTACGAGCAGTACTTC	CASSETGGPQYEQYF
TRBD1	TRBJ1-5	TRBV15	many	TGTGCCACCAGCAGTCGTACAGGGACAGTCAATCAGCCCCAGCATTTT	CATSSRTGTVNQPQHF
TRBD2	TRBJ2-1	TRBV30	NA	TGTGCCTGGAGTAGTAGCGGGAGCTCCTACAATGAGCAGTTCTTC	CAWSSSGSSYNEQFF
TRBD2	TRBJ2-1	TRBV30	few	TGTGCCTGGAGTGTCGGTGCGGGAGGGAATGAGCAGTTCTTC	CAWSVGAGGNEQFF
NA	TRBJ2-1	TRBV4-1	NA	TGCGCCAGCAGCCCCTCGCACAATGAGCAGTTCTTC	CASSPSHNEQFF
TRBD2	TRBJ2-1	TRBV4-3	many	TGCGCCAGCAGCCAAGATCGGCGGGAGGGCAGGGATGAGCAGTTCTTC	CASSQDRREGRDEQFF
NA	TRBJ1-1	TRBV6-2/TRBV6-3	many	TGTGCCAGCAGCCCGATACATAACACTGAAGCTTTCTTT	CASSPIHNTEAFF
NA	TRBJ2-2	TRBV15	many	TGTGCCACCAGCAGAGATGCAGCCGGGGAGCTGTTTTTT	CATSRDAAGELFF
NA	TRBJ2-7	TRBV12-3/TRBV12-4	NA	TGTGCCAGCAGTCACGGGCCTTACGAGCAGTACTTC	CASSHGPYEQYF
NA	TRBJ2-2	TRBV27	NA	TGTGCCAGCAGTTTCTCACCTGACACCGGGGAGCTGTTTTTT	CASSFSPDTGELFF
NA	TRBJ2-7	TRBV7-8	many	TGTGCCAGCAGCTTCCTAGAAGGGGTTGGAAGGTCCTACGAGCAGTACTTC	CASSFLEGVGRSYEQYF
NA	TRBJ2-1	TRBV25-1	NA	TGTGCCAGCAGTGAAGGTACAAACAATGAGCAGTTCTTC	CASSEGTNNEQFF
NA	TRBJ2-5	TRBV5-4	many	TGTGCCAGCAGCCGGGGACAAAACCAAGAGACCCAGTACTTC	CASSRGQNQETQYF
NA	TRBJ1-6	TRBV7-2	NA	TGTGCCAGCAGCTTGTTAGCTTTTAATTCACCCCTCCACTTT	CASSLLAFNSPLHF
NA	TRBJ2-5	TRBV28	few	TGTGCCAGCAGTTTAAACCCGGGACCACAAGAGACCCAGTACTTC	CASSLNPGPQETQYF
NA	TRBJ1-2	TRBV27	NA	TGTGCCAGCAGTTTCACAAACATCGGGGGTAAGGGAGGCTACACCTTC	CASSFTNIGGKGGYTF
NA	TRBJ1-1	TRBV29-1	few	TGCAGCGTTGGGGGGGTATATAACACTGAAGCTTTCTTT	CSVGGVYNTEAFF
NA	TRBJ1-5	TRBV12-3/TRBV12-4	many	TGTGCCAGCAGCGGACAGAGCAATCAGCCCCAGCATTTT	CASSGQSNQPQHF
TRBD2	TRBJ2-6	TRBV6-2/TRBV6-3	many	TGTGCCAGCAGTTACTCTGGGGGGGTACATCCCTCTGGGGCCAACGTCCTGACTTTC	CASSYSGGVHPSGANVLTF
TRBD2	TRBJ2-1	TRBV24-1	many	TGTGCCACCAGCGGGGCTGGGGGACTAGCGCCCTACAATGAGCAGTTCTTC	CATSGAGGLAPYNEQFF
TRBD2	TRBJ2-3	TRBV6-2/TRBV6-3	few	TGTGCCAGCAGTTACTCGTCACAGCGGGAGGAAACAGATACGCAGTATTTT	CASSYSSQREETDTQYF
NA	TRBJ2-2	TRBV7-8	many	TGTGCCAGCAGCTTAGATGGCGACAGGCGTACCGGGGAGCTGTTTTTT	CASSLDGDRRTGELFF
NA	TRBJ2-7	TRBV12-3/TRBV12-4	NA	TGTGCCAGCAGCTTAACAGGGTCCGGTGAGCAGTACTTC	CASSLTGSGEQYF
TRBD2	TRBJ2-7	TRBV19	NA	TGTGCCAGTAGTGTAGGACTAGCGGGATCCTACGAGCAGTACTTC	CASSVGLAGSYEQYF
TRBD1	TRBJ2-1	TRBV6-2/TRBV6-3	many	TGTGCCAGCAGTCCCATGGACAGGGGGCCCTACAATGAGCAGTTCTTC	CASSPMDRGPYNEQFF
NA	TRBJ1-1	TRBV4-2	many	TGTGCCAGCAGCCAAATCTATTCGTGGTCAGAAAGCAAGAACACTGAAGCTTTCTTT	CASSQIYSWSESKNTEAFF
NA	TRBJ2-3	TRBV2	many	TGTGCCAGCAGGCCCCCACAGAGCACAGATACGCAGTATTTT	CASRPPQSTDTQYF